The entry that follows covers one T cell receptor (beta chain) sequence. This sample was included in a study of blood T cell repertoires in COVID-19. Per the authors' pipeline: Estimates of nucleated cell counts were drawn from the amplification of reference gene primers. The table came from immunoSEQ multiplex PCR; TCRdb's copy has only in-frame clones and leaves some out. That table gives V, J and clone size, and the DNA gave D and trimming. The data hold around 120,000 clones, with less than 85% observed a single time. CDR1 is LNHDA, CDR2 SQIVND, per germline (reference sequence). V lost 8 bases and J lost 1; bases outside the gene matches: 5. There are 14 residues in the CDR3.

The chain is built from TRBV19 and TRBJ2-5; 9 bases align to TRBD2. Sequenced sample: peripheral blood. This TCR came from a human donor with acute or convalescent COVID-19. The donor label of this sample is uncertain. The CDR3 region is CASGSGGFQETQYF. CDR3 coding DNA: TGTGCCAGTGGGAGCGGGGGGTTCCAAGAGACCCAGTACTTC.